This T cell receptor beta chain derives from a study of regulatory T cells in long-lasting Graves disease. General study findings and limits: Persistent disease preferred TRBV28, TRBJ1-2 and TRBJ2-5; new disease, TRBV20-1 and TRBJ2-1.

Time point here: newly diagnosed GD, antithyroid drugs for less than 3 months. Preparation of the TCR library used RNA extracted from PBMCs. Trimming removed 3 bases from V and 7 bases from J, with 17 bases in between. CDR3 size: 15 residues. In germline, CDR1 is SGDLS, CDR2 YYNGEE. With respect to this clonotype: Its antigen is currently unknown.

HTBI primers from iRepertoire and Arm-PCR of CDR3 regions yielded the TCR beta libraries. MiXCR was run by TCRdb on the multiplex PCR reads, yielding one entry per CDR3 protein. This sample has hundreds of thousands of distinct CDR3 sequences, with 15% to 17% found just once. This chain uses TRBV9 with TRBJ2-1; TRBD2 is a possible D gene (6 bases). This receptor was obtained from a female donor with Graves disease. The starting material was peripheral blood mononuclear cells (PBMCs), obtained at new diagnosis, from a patient treated with antithyroid drugs. The CDR3 DNA is TGTGCCAGCAGCGCCACTCGCGGGACCCATAATGAGCAGTTCTTC. It is translated as CASSATRGTHNEQFF.